This T cell receptor (beta chain) was observed in a study of blood T cell repertoires in COVID-19. Under the authors' procedure: It was from reference gene primer amplification that nucleated cell counts were estimated. The protocol was immunoSEQ multiplex PCR, while the TCRdb copy is restricted to in-frame clones and leaves out a portion. D and trimming were read from the DNA, whereas the V and J calls and clone size are those reported in that table. The sample has 240,000 or so clones, about 82% seen once. Participants' own reports of clinical history determined their cohort assignment. All recovered Cohort 3 donors got two negative PCRs, got clearance, or saw symptom resolution. The CDR3 runs to 15 residues. V lost 7 bases to trimming and J lost 4 bases; unmatched junction nucleotides: 10. Germline loops: CDR1 MNHEY, CDR2 SVGAGI.

This clonotype was sampled from a woman in her forties or fifties who had recovered from COVID-19. The rearrangement links TRBV6-5 to TRBJ1-5; 7 bases map to TRBD1. The sequenced material came from PBMCs or T cells enriched from blood (not recorded which). The CDR3 region has the DNA TGTGCCAGCATTCACAGGACAGGCCTTAATCAGCCCCAGCATTTT. Protein: CASIHRTGLNQPQHF.